The 18 T cell receptor beta chains below all came from one sample that was sequenced in a study of OX40 agonist ivuxolimab in advanced cancers. Profiled with immunoSEQ multiplex PCR; TCRdb holds only in-frame clones, not every one. The sample carries over 65,000 clones, about nine tenths recorded once. Here the sequenced sample was CD4+ or CD8+ T cells sorted from blood, taken in a trial of the OX40 agonist ivuxolimab. Receptors originate from an adult with an advanced solid tumor such as melanoma, head and neck, liver or kidney cancer.

Here the CDR3 reads CASSPVDTNEKLFF. The CDR3 bases are TGTGCCAGCAGTCCGGTGGACACTAATGAAAAACTGTTTTTT. The gene calls are TRBV4-2 and TRBJ1-4; D gene unclear. The CDR3 runs to 14 residues. Deletions cut 6 bases from V and 2 bases from J, with 10 bases between. Germline V gene sequence: CDR1 LGHNA, CDR2 YNFKEQ.

The V and J genes are TRBV2 and TRBJ2-3, with 8 bases identical to TRBD2. The CDR3 runs 15 residues. Per germline, CDR1 SNHLY and CDR2 FYNNEI. The junction had 8 bases not matched to a gene; V was cut back by 5 bases and J by 4 bases. The CDR3 is CASSSRAGAPDTQYF. The CDR3 DNA reads TGTGCCAGCAGTTCCCGAGCGGGGGCGCCAGATACGCAGTATTTT.

This clone was recorded once. The chain is built from TRBV10-3 and TRBJ2-1; D gene unclear. Germline-derived CDR1 and CDR2 are ENHRY and SYGVKD. The CDR3 has 14 amino acids. V was trimmed by 6 bases and J by 8 bases, leaving 17 bases between them. CDR3 region: CAISGRVGFDEQFF. CDR3 nucleotide sequence: TGTGCCATCAGCGGCCGCGTAGGATTTGATGAGCAGTTCTTC.

The gene calls are TRBV5-6 and TRBJ1-2; TRBD1 matches 7 bases. The CDR3 has 16 amino acids. V was pared by 0 bases and J by 8 bases, with 13 bases of the junction left unmatched. Germline assignment: CDR1 SGHDT and CDR2 YYEEEE. In DNA form, the CDR3 reads TGTGCCAGCAGCTTGGAGAGATGGCAGGGGGGGAGCGGCTACACCTTC. Translated, it gives CASSLERWQGGSGYTF.

This chain connects TRBV6-1 to TRBJ1-5; no definite D call. Germline V gene lookup returns CDR1 MNHNS and CDR2 SASEGT. Deletions cut 8 bases from V and 4 bases from J, with 9 bases between. This CDR3 contains 12 residues. In nucleotides, the CDR3 is TGTGCCAGCTCGGCACTTAATCAGCCCCAGCATTTT. It encodes CASSALNQPQHF.

The chain couples TRBV5-4 to TRBJ2-3; D gene ambiguous. V shed 0 bases and J shed 4 bases, with 12 bases lying between them. CDR1 is SGHNT, CDR2 YYREEE, per germline (reference sequence). The CDR3 contains 15 residues. CDR3 amino acids: CASSLDPSGADTQYF. The DNA for the CDR3 is TGTGCCAGCAGCTTGGACCCCTCAGGTGCAGATACGCAGTATTTT.

The rearrangement joins TRBV7-9 to TRBJ2-7; D is unclear. CDR1 and CDR2 from the germline V gene are SEHNR and FQNEAQ (reference sequence). V was shortened by 1 base and J by 4 bases, with 14 bases between the two germline ends. This CDR3 is 15 amino acids long. This chain's CDR3 is CASSLGPGWDYEQYF. CDR3 bases: TGTGCCAGCAGCTTAGGTCCGGGTTGGGATTACGAGCAGTACTTC. Filled out from reference TRBV7-9 and TRBJ2-7, the complete variable domain reads DTGVSQNPRHKITKRGQNVTFRCDPISEHNRLYWYRQTLGQGPEFLTYFQNEAQLEKSRLLSDRFSAERPKGSFSTLEIQRTEQGDSAMYLCASSLGPGWDYEQYFGPGTRLTVT.

This chain links TRBV28 with TRBJ1-4; D is unresolved. This CDR3 contains 14 residues. CDR1 and CDR2 (germline): MDHEN, SYDVKM. V lost 6 bases, J lost 2 bases, and 10 bases lay in between. CDR3 bases: TGTGCCAGCAGGGGAGTTAAGACTAATGAAAAACTGTTTTTT. Translated: CASRGVKTNEKLFF.

V gene TRBV10-2 combines with J gene TRBJ1-2; 7 bases match TRBD1. V lost 9 bases, J lost 3 bases, and 7 bases stayed unmatched. The CDR3 runs to 13 residues. The V gene's germline CDR1 is WSHSY and CDR2 SAAADI. CDR3 nucleotide sequence: TGCGCCAGTGGGACAGACTTCTACTATGGCTACACCTTC. This encodes CASGTDFYYGYTF.

The chain recombines TRBV29-1 with TRBJ2-7; D may be TRBD1 (5 bases). Germline values: CDR1 SQVTM, CDR2 ANQGSEA. V dropped 3 bases and J dropped 5 bases, with 20 bases sitting between them. The CDR3 runs to 15 residues. CDR3 loop: CSVERWGRAVHEQYF. The CDR3 DNA sequence: TGCAGCGTTGAGCGCTGGGGCCGTGCTGTCCACGAGCAGTACTTC.

The rearrangement joins TRBV11-3 to TRBJ2-7; TRBD1 aligns across 12 bases. This CDR3 is built from 16 residues. The germline V gene encodes CDR1 SGHNT and CDR2 YENEEA. J lost 4 bases, V lost 2 bases, and 6 bases had no gene match. In nucleotides, the CDR3 is TGTGCCAGCAGCTTATTGGGACAGGGGGCATTGTACGAGCAGTACTTC. The encoded protein is CASSLLGQGALYEQYF. Together with reference TRBV11-3 and TRBJ2-7, the CDR3 gives the full variable domain: EAGVVQSPRYKIIEKKQPVAFWCNPISGHNTLYWYLQNLGQGPELLIRYENEEAVDDSQLPKDRFSAERLKGVDSTLKIQPAELGDSAVYLCASSLLGQGALYEQYFGPGTRLTVT.

In its sample, this clone was seen once. This CDR3 is CASSPPADQNPYEQYF. CDR3 DNA: TGTGCCAGCTCACCACCTGCGGACCAGAACCCCTACGAGCAGTACTTC. V is TRBV18 and J is TRBJ2-7; D is unresolved. Per germline, CDR1 KGHSH and CDR2 LQKENI. This CDR3 spans 16 amino acids. V was pared by 0 bases and J by 2 bases, with 14 bases between. Using reference TRBV18 and TRBJ2-7 for the parts outside the CDR3, the full variable domain is NAGVMQNPRHLVRRRGQEARLRCSPMKGHSHVYWYRQLPEEGLKFMVYLQKENIIDESGMPKERFSAEFPKEGPSILRIQQVVRGDSAAYFCASSPPADQNPYEQYFGPGTRLTVT.

The chain couples TRBV5-1 to TRBJ2-1, with 10 bases fitting TRBD2. This CDR3 contains 16 residues. Germline-derived CDR1 and CDR2 are SGHRS and YFSETQ. The trim removed 3 bases at V and 6 bases at J, leaving 9 bases unmatched. In DNA, the CDR3 is TGCGCCAGCAGCTGGCCGGGACTAGCGAGCGTCAATGAGCAGTTCTTC. Encoded protein: CASSWPGLASVNEQFF.

The chain is built from TRBV11-3 and TRBJ2-2, with no clear D. This CDR3 has 15 amino acids. The V gene's germline CDR1 is SGHNT and CDR2 YENEEA. The V and J ends lost 1 base and 0 bases respectively, with 6 bases between them. The CDR3 region is CASSLGDANTGELFF. The CDR3, as DNA: TGTGCCAGCAGCTTAGGAGACGCGAACACCGGGGAGCTGTTTTTT.

This clone has just one count. This chain links TRBV18 with TRBJ2-7; 10 nucleotides agree with TRBD1. CDR3 length equals 15 residues. Germline V gives CDR1 KGHSH, CDR2 LQKENI. Trimming removed 5 bases from V and 1 base from J; junction bases left unmatched: 5. The CDR3 loop is CASSSGQGGSYEQYF. Here the CDR3 DNA reads TGTGCCAGCTCATCCGGACAGGGGGGATCCTACGAGCAGTACTTC. The complete variable domain, with remaining parts taken from reference TRBV18 and TRBJ2-7, reads NAGVMQNPRHLVRRRGQEARLRCSPMKGHSHVYWYRQLPEEGLKFMVYLQKENIIDESGMPKERFSAEFPKEGPSILRIQQVVRGDSAAYFCASSSGQGGSYEQYFGPGTRLTVT.

The chain is built from TRBV21-1 and TRBJ2-6; the table's D call TRBD2 went unverified against the DNA. TRBV21-1 is given as a pseudogene. The CDR3 consists of 18 residues. CDR3 nucleotide sequence: TGTGCCCCAGCGGGGTGGGCTAGCGGGTTCTCTGGGGCCAACGTCCTGACTTTC. Translation: CAPAGWASGFSGANVLTF.

The rearrangement joins TRBV7-9 to TRBJ1-2; D gene unclear. The CDR3 spans 15 residues. V lost 1 base to trimming and J lost 2 bases, with 11 bases between them. The V gene's germline CDR1 is SEHNR and CDR2 FQNEAQ (reference sequence). This CDR3 is CASSLGGSGNYGYTF. CDR3 nucleotide sequence: TGTGCCAGCAGCTTAGGAGGGAGCGGGAACTATGGCTACACCTTC.

The V and J genes are TRBV6-5 and TRBJ2-3; 8 positions agree with TRBD1. Trimming cost V 6 bases and J 1 base; bases outside gene matches: 6. Germline V gene lookup returns CDR1 MNHEY and CDR2 SVGAGI. There are 15 residues in the CDR3. This CDR3 is CASRDTGGGTDTQYF. Written as DNA, the CDR3 is TGTGCCAGCAGGGACACAGGGGGTGGCACAGATACGCAGTATTTT.